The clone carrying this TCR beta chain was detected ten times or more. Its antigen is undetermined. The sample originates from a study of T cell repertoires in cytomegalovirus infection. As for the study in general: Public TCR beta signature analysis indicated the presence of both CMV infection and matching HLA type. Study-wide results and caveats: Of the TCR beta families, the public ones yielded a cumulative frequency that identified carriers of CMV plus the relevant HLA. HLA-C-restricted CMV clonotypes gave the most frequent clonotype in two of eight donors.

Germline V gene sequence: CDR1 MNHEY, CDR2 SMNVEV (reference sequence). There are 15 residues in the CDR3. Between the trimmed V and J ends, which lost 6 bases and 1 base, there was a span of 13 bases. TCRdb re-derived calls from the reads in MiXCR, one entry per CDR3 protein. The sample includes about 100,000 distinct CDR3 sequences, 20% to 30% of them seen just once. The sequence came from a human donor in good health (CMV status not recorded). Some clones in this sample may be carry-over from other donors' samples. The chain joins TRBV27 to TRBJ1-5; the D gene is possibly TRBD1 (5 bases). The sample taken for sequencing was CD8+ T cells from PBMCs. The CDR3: CASRETAGSNQPQHF. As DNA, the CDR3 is TGTGCCAGCAGGGAGACAGCCGGGAGCAATCAGCCCCAGCATTTT.